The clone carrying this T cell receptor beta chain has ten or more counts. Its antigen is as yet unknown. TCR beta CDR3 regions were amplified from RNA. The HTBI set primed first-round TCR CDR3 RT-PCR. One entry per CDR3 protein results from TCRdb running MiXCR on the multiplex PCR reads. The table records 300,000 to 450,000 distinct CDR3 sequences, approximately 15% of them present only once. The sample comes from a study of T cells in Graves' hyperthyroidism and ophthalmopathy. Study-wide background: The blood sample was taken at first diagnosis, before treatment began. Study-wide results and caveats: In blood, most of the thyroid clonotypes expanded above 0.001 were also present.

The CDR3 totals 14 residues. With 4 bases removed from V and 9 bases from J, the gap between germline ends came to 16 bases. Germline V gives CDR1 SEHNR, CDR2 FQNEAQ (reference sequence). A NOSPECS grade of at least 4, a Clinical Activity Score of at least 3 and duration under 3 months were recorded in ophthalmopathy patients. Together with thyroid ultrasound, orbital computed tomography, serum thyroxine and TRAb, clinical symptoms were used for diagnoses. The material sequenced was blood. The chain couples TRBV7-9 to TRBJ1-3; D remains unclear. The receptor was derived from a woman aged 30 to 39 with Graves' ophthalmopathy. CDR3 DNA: TGTGCCAGCAGCTCTGGCCCAAGCGGGAGCACCATATATTTT. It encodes CASSSGPSGSTIYF.